The 9 T cell receptor beta chains below were found in one sample sequenced in a study of human T cells and chemical hapten exposure (dated by TCRdb to 2020 to 2022). The library came from RACE. Sequencing was carried out with a NextSeq 500. TCRdb reprocessing: public reads trimmed at Q25 with fastp, clones called with MiXCR, in-frame beta chains kept. Each entry is one CDR3 protein sequence, shown with its most common DNA and genes. The sample table contains more than 300,000 distinct CDR3 sequences; only one count was recorded for about 5.1% of them. The top ten constitute 2.5% to 3% of the sample. This specimen's time point label, interpreted: pre-sensitization, week 0. Sample treatment or condition, as interpreted from the label and publication: therapeutic diphenylcyclopropenone sensitization with weekly scalp DPC. Here the sequenced sample was whole blood, taken in connection with sensitization to the hapten diphenylcyclopropenone (DPC). These receptors were collected from a woman in her forties or fifties with alopecia areata. Some clones in this sample may be carry-over from other donors' samples.

This clonotype was observed many times. The chain joins TRBV29-1 to TRBJ2-4; 8 bases are shared with TRBD1. The CDR3 extends over 13 amino acids. V shed 7 bases, J shed 5 bases, and the junction held 7 bases outside the gene matches. CDR1 is SQVTM and CDR2 is ANQGSEA in the germline V gene. CDR3 amino acids: CSAQGQAQNIQYF. CDR3 coding DNA: TGCAGCGCCCAGGGACAGGCCCAAAACATTCAGTACTTC. Full variable domain (missing parts from reference TRBV29-1 and TRBJ2-4): SAVISQKPSRDICQRGTSLTIQCQVDSQVTMMFWYRQQPGQSLTLIATANQGSEATYESGFVIDKFPISRPNLTFSTLTVSNMSPEDSSIYLCSAQGQAQNIQYFGAGTRLSVL.

The chain couples TRBV4-1 to TRBJ1-1; D is possibly TRBD1 (5 bases). V lost 0 bases to trimming and J lost 10 bases, with 15 bases between them. Germline CDR1 is MGHRA and CDR2 is YSYEKL. CDR3 length: 14 residues. The CDR3 reads CASSQDRGKARAFF. The CDR3 DNA reads as TGCGCCAGCAGCCAAGATAGGGGTAAAGCTCGAGCTTTCTTT.

This clonotype appeared a few times. The chain couples TRBV6-6 to TRBJ2-2; 7 bases line up with TRBD2. The CDR3 is 15 amino acids. Germline CDR1 reads MNHNY; CDR2 reads SVGAGI (reference sequence). Unmatched junction bases numbered 4, after V lost 2 bases and J lost 4 bases. In DNA, the CDR3 is TGTGCCAGCAGTTACGGTTCGGGAGGCACCGGGGAGCTGTTTTTT. It is translated as CASSYGSGGTGELFF.

This clonotype was observed a handful of times. An end of the junction differs from the germline gene, which may be a read error. The V gene is TRBV7-2, the J gene TRBJ2-7; 11 bases are shared with TRBD1. CDR3 size: 14 residues. The germline CDR1 and CDR2 sequences are SGHTA and FQGNSA. CDR3 loop: CASSLGDRGYGQYF. The DNA of the CDR3 is TGTGCCAGCAGCTTAGGGGACAGGGGGTACGGGCAGTACTTC.

J is TRBJ1-3 and V is TRBV11-2; tentatively, D is TRBD1 (6 bases). Germline CDR1 reads SGHAT; CDR2 reads FQNNGV. The CDR3 contains 16 residues. Trimming took 3 bases from V and 2 from J, leaving 14 bases between them. This chain's CDR3 is CASSFVTGTPGNTIYF. The CDR3 DNA follows: TGTGCCAGCAGCTTCGTTACGGGGACACCTGGAAACACCATATATTTT. Drawing the rest from reference TRBV11-2 and TRBJ1-3, the complete variable domain is EAGVAQSPRYKIIEKRQSVAFWCNPISGHATLYWYQQILGQGPKLLIQFQNNGVVDDSQLPKDRFSAERLKGVDSTLKIQPAKLEDSAVYLCASSFVTGTPGNTIYFGEGSWLTVV.

This clonotype was seen at least ten times. This sequence joins TRBV3-1 and TRBJ2-1, with unresolved D. Germline lookup yields CDR1 LGHDT and CDR2 YNNKEL (reference sequence). The V end was cut by 1 base, the J end by 6 bases, with 13 bases between. This CDR3 spans 15 amino acids. Here the CDR3 DNA reads TGTGCCAGCAGCCAAGTTGGACCCTACATCAATGAGCAGTTCTTC. Its translation is CASSQVGPYINEQFF.

This clonotype has ten or more counts. CDR3 DNA: TGTGCCAGCACCAAGGTCGGGTACGAGCAGTACTTC. Translating gives CASTKVGYEQYF. The chain has TRBV12-3 or TRBV12-4 and TRBJ2-7; no firm D call. This CDR3 is built from 12 residues. Trimming pared 7 bases from V and 4 bases from J, leaving 11 bases between.

The rearrangement links TRBV5-4 to TRBJ2-2, with a possible D match to TRBD2 (7 bases). There are 16 residues in the CDR3. Germline CDR1 is SGHNT and CDR2 is YYREEE (reference sequence). V was shortened by 3 bases and J by 5 bases, with 17 bases between the two germline ends. The CDR3 bases are TGTGCCAGCAGCTCCCTTGGGGGGGGCTCGACCGGGGAGCTGTTTTTT. Translating it yields CASSSLGGGSTGELFF.

V is TRBV12-3 or TRBV12-4 and J is TRBJ2-7, with D unclear. The CDR3 has 13 residues. V lost 1 base and J 3 bases, leaving 7 bases between the germline ends. CDR3 loop: CASSLVSIYEQYF. Here the CDR3 DNA reads TGTGCCAGCAGTTTAGTATCCATCTACGAGCAGTACTTC.